A selection of T cell receptor beta chains follows, all from one sample in a study of T-cell memory formation after mild COVID-19. MiXCR was run by TCRdb on the 5' RACE reads, yielding one entry per CDR3 protein. Among roughly 110,000 distinct CDR3 sequences listed, about an eighth were seen once. Input material: PBMCs or a T cell subset sorted from them (not recorded which). Source of these receptors: an adult woman who had mild COVID-19 (a few samples of this study predate the infection). Cell type and time point are not known. CDR3s include the opening cysteine and the closing phenylalanine or tryptophan. D genes are given only for firm matches.

CATTETPREGPKQQFF,TRBV15,TRBD2,TRBJ2-1
CSASDSGVTSTEAFF,TRBV20-1,NA,TRBJ1-1
CSAREGLAGTLRYTDTQYF,TRBV20-1,TRBD2,TRBJ2-3
CSVEDLHQGGYTF,TRBV29-1,NA,TRBJ1-2
CASSQKGLSYNEQFF,TRBV4-3,NA,TRBJ2-1
CASSYSTFNTGELFF,TRBV6-5,NA,TRBJ2-2
CASQNYQGALEAFF,TRBV19,TRBD1,TRBJ1-1
CSARDAAPEAF,TRBV20-1,NA,TRBJ1-1
CSARDEVVGKRGETQYF,TRBV20-1,TRBD2,TRBJ2-5
CASSHTSSHTYNEQFF,TRBV5-4,NA,TRBJ2-1
CASSGGGDYNEQFF,TRBV19,TRBD2,TRBJ2-1
CATSRDHSGANVLTF,TRBV15,NA,TRBJ2-6
CASSQDYQSQEPQHF,TRBV3-1,NA,TRBJ1-5
CASSQDPSGRETQYF,TRBV4-2,TRBD2,TRBJ2-5
CATTEAAHANSPLHF,TRBV15,NA,TRBJ1-6
CASSQDRAGGRYNEQFF,TRBV4-3,TRBD1,TRBJ2-1
CSGGQNYAGELFF,TRBV29-1,NA,TRBJ2-2
CASSLSRVSYEQYF,TRBV7-9,NA,TRBJ2-7
CASSISGSQNEQYF,TRBV27,TRBD2,TRBJ2-7
CASSQRLAASTDTQYF,TRBV4-2,TRBD2,TRBJ2-3
CSARGSGSYEQYF,TRBV20-1,NA,TRBJ2-7
CASSQYLISTDTQYF,TRBV4-3,NA,TRBJ2-3
CACRGLAGGNEQFF,TRBV30,TRBD2,TRBJ2-1
CASSYSMGGDTQYF,TRBV6-2/TRBV6-3,NA,TRBJ2-3
CASSLKASGGTYEQYF,TRBV28,TRBD2,TRBJ2-7
CASSFQAGRETQYF,TRBV12-3/TRBV12-4,NA,TRBJ2-5
CASSYRLAGGTSTDTQYF,TRBV6-2/TRBV6-3,TRBD2,TRBJ2-3
CATSGDGQGRSNEQFF,TRBV15,TRBD1,TRBJ2-1
CASSFVAYNEQFF,TRBV5-1,NA,TRBJ2-1